The 21 T cell receptor beta chains in this list originate from one sample, sequenced in a study of Graves' ophthalmopathy and Graves' hyperthyroidism. TCR beta CDR3 regions were amplified from RNA transcripts. First-round RT-PCR employed HTBI primers, with a second-round multiplex PCR after it. TCRdb re-called the multiplex PCR reads through MiXCR, storing one row per CDR3 protein. The top ten clones hold 3% to 3.5% of a sample with over 650,000 distinct CDR3 sequences, roughly two fifths of them seen once. Sequenced material: peripheral blood. The source is an adult man with Graves' ophthalmopathy.

J is TRBJ2-6 and V is TRBV5-1; TRBD1 is a possible D gene (5 bases). CDR1 and CDR2 from the germline V gene are SGHRS and YFSETQ. Trimming removed 4 bases at V and 4 bases at J, with 9 bases between. The CDR3 is made up of 14 amino acids. CDR3: CASSSRQGANVLTF. The CDR3 DNA sequence: TGCGCCAGCAGCAGTAGACAGGGGGCCAACGTCCTGACTTTC. Variable domain in full (rest from reference TRBV5-1 and TRBJ2-6): KAGVTQTPRYLIKTRGQQVTLSCSPISGHRSVSWYQQTPGQGLQFLFEYFSETQRNKGNFPGRFSGRQFSNSRSEMNVSTLELGDSALYLCASSSRQGANVLTFGAGSRLTVL.

Comments on this clonotype: At one of its ends the junction is not consistent with the germline gene, which may arise from a read error. The chain recombines TRBV12-3 or TRBV12-4 with TRBJ2-5, with TRBD2 identical over 7 bases. CDR3 length equals 15 residues. CDR3 residues: CASSLGRAGQETQYF. The CDR3 DNA sequence: TGCGCCAGCAGTTTAGGGAGGGCAGGGCAAGAGACCCAGTACTTC.

The rearrangement links TRBV10-3 to TRBJ1-6; TRBD1 matches 8 bases. The CDR3 consists of 16 residues. J gave up 11 bases and V 0 bases, and 9 bases lay outside the gene matches. Germline V gene sequence: CDR1 ENHRY, CDR2 SYGVKD. CDR3 protein: CAISESIQGARTPLHF. The CDR3, as DNA: TGTGCCATCAGTGAGTCGATTCAGGGGGCTAGGACACCCCTCCACTTT.

V and J are TRBV29-1 and TRBJ2-2, with D perhaps matching TRBD2 (6 bases). Germline CDR1 SQVTM, CDR2 ANQGSEA. Trimming cost V 8 bases and J 5 bases, with 12 bases left between them. The CDR3 totals 12 residues. The CDR3 region has the DNA TGCAGCATTGGACTATATACCGGGGAGCTGTTTTTT. Amino acids: CSIGLYTGELFF.

This clonotype was observed many times. This chain joins TRBV12-3 or TRBV12-4 and TRBJ1-2, with TRBD1 matching over 7 bases. The CDR3 has 14 amino acids. Trimming removed 6 bases from V and 3 bases from J; junction bases left unmatched: 7. The CDR3: CASSRSRGYYGYTF. The DNA of the CDR3 is TGTGCCAGCAGCCGCAGCAGGGGGTACTATGGCTACACCTTC.

This clonotype was seen repeatedly, ten times or more. The V and J genes are TRBV12-3 or TRBV12-4 and TRBJ1-5; no reliable D call. The CDR3 contains 15 residues. The germline V and J ends were trimmed by 6 bases and 5 bases, with 17 bases remaining between them. For the CDR3, the DNA is TGTGCCAGCAGCCCCCAGGACGGGGAAGATCAGCCCCAGCATTTT. Protein sequence: CASSPQDGEDQPQHF.

The rearrangement uses TRBV11-2 and TRBJ2-7, with 15 bases identical to TRBD2. This CDR3 comprises 16 residues. V lost 5 bases to trimming and J lost 1 base; unmatched junction nucleotides: 3. Germline V gene sequence: CDR1 SGHAT, CDR2 FQNNGV. The CDR3 DNA is TGTGCCAGCAGCCTAGGGACTAGCGGGGGGTCCTACGAGCAGTACGTC. Amino acid sequence: CASSLGTSGGSYEQYV.

Details on this clonotype: A clone one base away is much larger, so this may be a read error. V and J are TRBV10-3 and TRBJ2-5; 7 bases fit TRBD1. The end of the DNA is better explained by TRBJ2-7, so the J call may be wrong. The germline gives CDR1 ENHRY, CDR2 SYGVKD. CDR3 length equals 13 residues. The CDR3 loop is CVSSARQGYEQYF. As DNA, the CDR3 is TGTGTCAGCAGTGCCCGACAGGGCTACGAGCAGTACTTC.

This clonotype was seen only a few times. The genes are TRBV9 and TRBJ1-2; unclear D gene. Germline V gene lookup returns CDR1 SGDLS and CDR2 YYNGEE. The CDR3 runs 13 residues. Trimming stripped 4 bases from V and 4 bases from J, with 11 bases between. The CDR3 DNA is TGTGCCAGCAGCCGGCCGGGATCCTATGGCTACACCTTC. Its protein is CASSRPGSYGYTF.

This clonotype was detected only a few times. The chain is built from TRBV9 and TRBJ1-2, with D possibly matching TRBD1 (5 bases). This CDR3 contains 15 residues. Deletions cut 3 bases from V and 5 bases from J, with 17 bases between. Germline loops: CDR1 SGDLS, CDR2 YYNGEE. The CDR3, as DNA: TGTGCCAGCAGCGGAGAAGAGGGGCCTCTATATGGCTACACCTTC. Amino acid sequence: CASSGEEGPLYGYTF.

In this sample, this clonotype turned up many times. The chain recombines TRBV19 with TRBJ1-1, with D perhaps TRBD1 (5 bases). This CDR3 contains 13 residues. CDR1 LNHDA and CDR2 SQIVND come from the germline V gene (reference sequence). V gave up 6 bases and J gave up 3 bases, with 11 bases separating them. The CDR3, as DNA: TGTGCCAGTAGCATGAGGGGTGACACTGAAGCTTTCTTT. Amino acids: CASSMRGDTEAFF.

The chain is built from TRBV7-2 and TRBJ2-2, with 12 bases identical to TRBD2. J lost 9 bases, V lost 5 bases, and 10 bases had no gene match. Germline CDR1 is SGHTA and CDR2 is FQGNSA. The CDR3 spans 16 residues. The CDR3 sequence is CASSPRLAGAQRELFF. Written as DNA, the CDR3 is TGTGCCAGCAGCCCCCGACTAGCGGGGGCTCAGAGGGAGCTGTTTTTT.

This sequence joins TRBV4-1 and TRBJ1-5; no clear D. In germline, CDR1 is MGHRA, CDR2 YSYEKL. The germline V and J ends were trimmed by 3 bases and 1 base, with 4 bases remaining between them. This CDR3 has 13 amino acids. The CDR3: CASSQLSNQPQHF. In DNA, the CDR3 is TGCGCCAGCAGCCAGTTGAGCAATCAGCCCCAGCATTTT.

This clonotype was counted only a few times. This chain links TRBV12-3 or TRBV12-4 with TRBJ2-7, with 7 bases that match TRBD2. V lost 7 bases to trimming and J lost 3 bases; unmatched junction nucleotides: 12. CDR3 length: 15 residues. Written as DNA, the CDR3 is TGTGCCAGCACCCCGACCATCGGGGGGTTCTACGAGCAGTACTTC. It specifies CASTPTIGGFYEQYF.

This clonotype was picked up many times. The genes are TRBV2 and TRBJ2-2, with 7 bases identical to TRBD1. The CDR3 sequence is 14 residues long. In germline, CDR1 is SNHLY, CDR2 FYNNEI. The trim removed 6 bases at V and 3 bases at J, leaving 4 bases unmatched. The CDR3 region has the DNA TGTGCCAGCAGCCGACAGGGAGACACCGGGGAGCTGTTTTTT. It codes for CASSRQGDTGELFF. The full variable domain, rest sourced from reference TRBV2 and TRBJ2-2, is EPEVTQTPSHQVTQMGQEVILRCVPISNHLYFYWYRQILGQKVEFLVSFYNNEISEKSEIFDDQFSVERPDGSNFTLKIRSTKLEDSAMYFCASSRQGDTGELFFGEGSRLTVL.

This clonotype has ten or more counts. J is TRBJ1-5 and V is TRBV19; 9 bases map to TRBD1. There are 14 residues in the CDR3. V lost 4 bases, J lost 4 bases, and 2 bases stayed unmatched. Germline loops: CDR1 LNHDA, CDR2 SQIVND (reference sequence). The CDR3 region is CASSKGQGNQPQHF. The CDR3 DNA reads TGTGCCAGTAGTAAAGGACAGGGGAATCAGCCCCAGCATTTT.

This clonotype showed up many times. The chain combines TRBV20-1 with TRBJ2-7; 10 bases line up with TRBD2. Germline CDR1 and CDR2: DFQATT and SNEGSKA (reference sequence). This CDR3 is 14 amino acids long. Trimming removed 4 bases from V and 6 bases from J; junction bases left unmatched: 9. This CDR3 is CSAMSGGASGEQYF. CDR3 nucleotides: TGCAGTGCTATGAGCGGGGGGGCAAGCGGCGAGCAGTACTTC.

Many counts were recorded for this clonotype. CDR3 nucleotide sequence: TGCGCCAGCAGCCCAGCCGGGGGCCAGGAATCACCCCTCCACTTT. It is translated as CASSPAGGQESPLHF. The rearrangement joins TRBV5-1 to TRBJ1-6, with D possibly TRBD1 on 6 matching bases. CDR1 and CDR2 from the germline V gene are SGHRS and YFSETQ. The CDR3 length is 15 residues. Trimming shortened V by 4 bases and J by 10 bases, and 18 bases separated the two germline ends.

The chain couples TRBV19 to TRBJ1-5; 7 bases are shared with TRBD1. Germline CDR1 reads LNHDA; CDR2 reads SQIVND (reference sequence). CDR3 length equals 13 residues. V lost 3 bases and J lost 13; bases outside the gene matches: 9. The CDR3 nucleotides read TGTGCCAGTAGTATGACAGGGCCAAGTAATCAGCATTTT. Encoded protein: CASSMTGPSNQHF.

The chain recombines TRBV19 with TRBJ2-2, with D maybe TRBD2 (6 bases). The CDR3 has 19 amino acids. The ends were cut back, 4 bases at V and 0 bases at J, with 21 bases in the middle. Germline CDR1 and CDR2: LNHDA and SQIVND (reference sequence). CDR3 residues: CASSTPLRDLMTNTGELFF. CDR3 sequence (DNA): TGTGCCAGTAGTACCCCCCTCCGGGACTTGATGACGAACACCGGGGAGCTGTTTTTT.

This clonotype was seen a handful of times. This sequence joins TRBV2 and TRBJ1-2, with TRBD1 matching 8 bases. Germline CDR1 is SNHLY and CDR2 is FYNNEI. V lost 6 bases, J lost 3 bases, and 6 bases stayed unmatched. The CDR3 is made up of 14 amino acids. The CDR3: CASRAGQGHYGYTF. CDR3 bases: TGTGCCAGCAGAGCTGGACAGGGCCACTATGGCTACACCTTC. The whole variable domain, filled in from reference TRBV2 and TRBJ1-2, reads EPEVTQTPSHQVTQMGQEVILRCVPISNHLYFYWYRQILGQKVEFLVSFYNNEISEKSEIFDDQFSVERPDGSNFTLKIRSTKLEDSAMYFCASRAGQGHYGYTFGSGTRLTVV.